Shown below are 13 T cell receptor beta chains from a single sample sequenced in a study of OX40 agonist ivuxolimab in advanced cancers. Clones were sequenced by immunoSEQ multiplex PCR, and TCRdb holds only the in-frame ones, with some missing. Of some 99,000 clones in the sample, less than 95% were seen once. This specimen was CD4+ or CD8+ T cells sorted from blood, taken in a trial of the OX40 agonist ivuxolimab. These receptors were collected from an adult with an advanced solid tumor such as melanoma, head and neck, liver or kidney cancer.

The chain uses TRBV30 and TRBJ1-5; D not certain. From germline, CDR1 is GTSNPN and CDR2 SVGIG (reference sequence). The CDR3 length is 13 residues. Trimming took 2 bases from V and 9 from J, leaving 14 bases between them. CDR3 in amino acids: CAWSRKSTWPQHF. CDR3 coding DNA: TGTGCCTGGAGTCGGAAGTCTACTTGGCCCCAGCATTTT.

The J gene is TRBJ1-2, the V gene TRBV28, with TRBD1 matching 10 bases. Germline CDR1 is MDHEN and CDR2 is SYDVKM. V lost 2 bases and J lost 6; bases outside the gene matches: 3. This CDR3 is built from 14 residues. CDR3 region: CASSLSGQGDGYTF. The CDR3 DNA reads as TGTGCCAGCAGTTTAAGTGGACAGGGGGATGGCTACACCTTC.

This chain joins TRBV4-3 and TRBJ1-5; 7 nucleotides line up with TRBD1. Trimming cost V 4 bases and J 3 bases; bases outside gene matches: 3. The CDR3 is 14 residues long. Germline V lookup: CDR1 LGHNA, CDR2 YSLEER. CDR3 amino acids: CASSPGQNNQPQHF. The CDR3 DNA sequence: TGCGCCAGCAGCCCGGGACAGAACAATCAGCCCCAGCATTTT.

CDR3 region: CASSNRDRGRYGYTF. CDR3 DNA sequence: TGTGCCAGCAGTAATCGGGACAGGGGCCGCTATGGCTACACCTTC. This rearrangement joins TRBV6-1 to TRBJ1-2; 10 bases map to TRBD1. This CDR3 has 15 amino acids. Unmatched junction bases numbered 7, after V lost 5 bases and J lost 4 bases. Germline V gives CDR1 MNHNS, CDR2 SASEGT.

This clone was seen more than once but under ten times. This chain connects TRBV10-3 to TRBJ2-7; D ambiguous. CDR3 size: 13 residues. Per the germline V gene, CDR1 is ENHRY and CDR2 is SYGVKD. The V end was cut by 2 bases, the J end by 3 bases, with 8 bases between. CDR3 sequence: CAISEGVGYEQYF. The CDR3 region has the DNA TGTGCCATCAGTGAGGGAGTGGGCTACGAGCAGTACTTC.

This chain connects TRBV14 to TRBJ2-7; possible D gene TRBD1, 6 bases. This CDR3 comprises 14 residues. Germline V gives CDR1 SGHDN, CDR2 FVKESK. The ends were cut back, 4 bases at V and 2 bases at J, with 12 bases in the middle. The CDR3 region has the DNA TGTGCCAGCAGCCCAACAGGGAAGGCCTACGAGCAGTACTTC. Protein product: CASSPTGKAYEQYF.

The chain has TRBV6-5 and TRBJ2-7; 7 positions match TRBD1. The germline CDR1 and CDR2 sequences are MNHEY and SVGAGI. There are 15 residues in the CDR3. The ends lost 6 bases at V and 2 bases at J; junction bases unmatched: 10. The CDR3 DNA follows: TGTGCCAGCAGGCCCCTGGGCGGACAGGCCTACGAGCAGTACTTC. It encodes CASRPLGGQAYEQYF.

This chain uses TRBV5-6 with TRBJ2-3; D remains unclear. V lost 0 bases, J lost 4 bases, and 12 bases lay in between. The germline V gene has CDR1 SGHDT and CDR2 YYEEEE. The CDR3 is made up of 15 amino acids. The CDR3 region has the DNA TGTGCCAGCAGCTTGGCCCCAGAGAGTCCAGATACGCAGTATTTT. Its protein product is CASSLAPESPDTQYF.

This chain links TRBV7-9 with TRBJ1-5; D gene uncertain. From germline, CDR1 is SEHNR and CDR2 FQNEAQ (reference sequence). CDR3 length: 13 residues. Deletions cut 3 bases from V and 6 bases from J, with 9 bases between. The CDR3 spells CASSLEDFQPQHF. In DNA form, the CDR3 reads TGTGCCAGCAGCTTGGAAGATTTTCAGCCCCAGCATTTT.

The chain has TRBV28 and TRBJ1-4; 9 positions agree with TRBD1. The CDR3 sequence is 17 residues long. Looked up from germline, CDR1 is MDHEN and CDR2 is SYDVKM. V shed 3 bases, J shed 3 bases, and the junction held 8 bases outside the gene matches. In DNA form, the CDR3 reads TGTGCCAGCAGTTTTGCGGGACAGGGTGGTGCTAATGAAAAACTGTTTTTT. It translates to CASSFAGQGGANEKLFF.

The chain combines TRBV5-1 with TRBJ1-1; no clear D. The CDR3 consists of 15 residues. From germline, CDR1 is SGHRS and CDR2 YFSETQ. The germline V and J ends were trimmed by 4 bases and 1 base, with 14 bases remaining between them. CDR3 nucleotide sequence: TGCGCCAGCAGCGGACGTCAGGCACCGAACACTGAAGCTTTCTTT. Encoded protein: CASSGRQAPNTEAFF.

This clone was recorded a few times. The chain uses TRBV9 and TRBJ2-1; the D is unclear. Looked up from germline, CDR1 is SGDLS and CDR2 is YYNGEE. This CDR3 has 18 amino acids. Between the trimmed V and J ends, which lost 0 bases and 6 bases, there was a span of 22 bases. This CDR3 is CASSVDRWWVSHTNEQFF. The DNA for the CDR3 is TGTGCCAGCAGCGTAGATCGGTGGTGGGTCTCCCATACCAATGAGCAGTTCTTC.

The CDR3 spells CASSEEKGRGAFF. The CDR3 coding sequence is TGTGCCAGCAGTGAAGAAAAGGGACGGGGAGCTTTCTTT. The chain has TRBV2 and TRBJ1-1, with D tentatively TRBD1 (5 bases). The V and J ends lost 1 base and 10 bases respectively, with 13 bases between them. Germline CDR1 SNHLY, CDR2 FYNNEI. CDR3 length: 13 amino acids.